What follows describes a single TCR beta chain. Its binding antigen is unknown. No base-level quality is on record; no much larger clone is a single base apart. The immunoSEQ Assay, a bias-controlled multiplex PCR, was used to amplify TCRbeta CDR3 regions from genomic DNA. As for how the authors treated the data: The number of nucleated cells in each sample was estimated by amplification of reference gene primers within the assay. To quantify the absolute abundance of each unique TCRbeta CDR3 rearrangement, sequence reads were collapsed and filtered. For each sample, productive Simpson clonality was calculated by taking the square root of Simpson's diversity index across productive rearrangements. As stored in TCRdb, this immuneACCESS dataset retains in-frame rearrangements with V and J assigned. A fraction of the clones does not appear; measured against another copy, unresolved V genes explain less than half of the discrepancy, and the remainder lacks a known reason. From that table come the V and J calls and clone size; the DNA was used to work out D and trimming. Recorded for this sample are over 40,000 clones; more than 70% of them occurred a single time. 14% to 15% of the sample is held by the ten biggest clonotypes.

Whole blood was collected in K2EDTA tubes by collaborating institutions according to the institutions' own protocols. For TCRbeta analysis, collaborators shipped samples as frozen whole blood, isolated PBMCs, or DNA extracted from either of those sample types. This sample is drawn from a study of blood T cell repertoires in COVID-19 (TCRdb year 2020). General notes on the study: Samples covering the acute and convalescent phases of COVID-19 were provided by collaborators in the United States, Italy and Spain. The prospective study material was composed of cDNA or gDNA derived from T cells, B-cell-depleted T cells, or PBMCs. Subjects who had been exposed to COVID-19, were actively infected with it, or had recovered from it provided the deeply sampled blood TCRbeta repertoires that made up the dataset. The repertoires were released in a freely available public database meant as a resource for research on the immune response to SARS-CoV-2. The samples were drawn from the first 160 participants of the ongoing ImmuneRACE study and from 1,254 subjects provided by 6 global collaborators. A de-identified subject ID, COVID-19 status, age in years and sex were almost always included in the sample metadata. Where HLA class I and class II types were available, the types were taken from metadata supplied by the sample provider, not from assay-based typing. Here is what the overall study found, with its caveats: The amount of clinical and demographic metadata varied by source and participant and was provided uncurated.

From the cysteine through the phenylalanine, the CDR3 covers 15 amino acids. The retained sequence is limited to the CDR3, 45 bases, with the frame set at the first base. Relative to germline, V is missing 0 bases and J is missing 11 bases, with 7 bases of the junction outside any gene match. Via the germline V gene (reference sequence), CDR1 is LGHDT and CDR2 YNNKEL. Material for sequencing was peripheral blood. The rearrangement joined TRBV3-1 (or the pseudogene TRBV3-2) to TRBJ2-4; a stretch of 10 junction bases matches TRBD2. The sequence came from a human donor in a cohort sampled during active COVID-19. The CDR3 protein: CASSQDASGSRFQYF. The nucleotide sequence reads TGTGCCAGCAGCCAAGACGCTAGCGGGAGTCGGTTTCAGTACTTC.